A single sample is the source of the 29 T cell receptor beta chains below, sequenced in a study of cytomegalovirus exposure and HLA in healthy donors. 60 Vbeta and 13 Jbeta primers were used in PCR. The data were produced by immunoSEQ multiplex PCR, yet TCRdb's version contains in-frame clones alone and is incomplete. Seen here are about 160,000 clones, 70% to 80% observed once, and the top ten hold 0.6% to 0.9%. The source material was PBMCs. These TCRs come from a female donor in good health and CMV-seronegative.

The chain carries TRBV9 and TRBJ2-5; perhaps TRBD2 as D (6 bases). The CDR3 is made up of 14 amino acids. Trimming stripped 5 bases from V and 7 bases from J, with 18 bases between. Germline CDR1 is SGDLS and CDR2 is YYNGEE. CDR3 DNA: TGTGCCAGCAGTACTAGACTAGAGGGAGGGACCCAGTACTTC. It encodes CASSTRLEGGTQYF.

DNA for the CDR3: TGCAGCGTGCCCGGGACAGGAGGCGGCTACACCTTC. Its translation: CSVPGTGGGYTF. The chain employs TRBV29-1 and TRBJ1-2, with 8 nucleotides matching TRBD1. V shed 6 bases, J shed 8 bases, and the junction held 8 bases outside the gene matches. This CDR3 has 12 amino acids. Germline CDR1 is SQVTM and CDR2 is ANQGSEA.

The chain combines TRBV27 with TRBJ2-7, with 7 bases that match TRBD1. V was pared by 6 bases and J by 5 bases, with 7 bases of the junction left unmatched. The CDR3 covers 13 residues. Germline V lookup: CDR1 MNHEY, CDR2 SMNVEV (reference sequence). CDR3 sequence reads: CASRSVRGHEQYF. For the CDR3, the DNA is TGTGCCAGCAGATCCGTGAGGGGGCACGAGCAGTACTTC.

V and J are TRBV9 and TRBJ1-4, with D hard to call. With 6 bases removed from V and 1 base from J, the gap between germline ends came to 16 bases. CDR3 length equals 16 residues. Germline assignment: CDR1 SGDLS and CDR2 YYNGEE. CDR3 DNA sequence: TGTGCCAGCACCCCTGCTTACGGGAGAACTAATGAAAAACTGTTTTTT. Translating gives CASTPAYGRTNEKLFF.

Of note for this clone: The junction departs from germline at one end; a sequencing error may be responsible. This rearrangement joins TRBV6-5 to TRBJ2-4; no clear D. The CDR3 is 15 residues long. The V gene's germline CDR1 is MNHEY and CDR2 SVGAGI. CDR3 in DNA: TGTGCCAGCAGTTACTCTGAGCCTGCCAAAAACAGTCAGTACTTC. Translated, it gives CASSYSEPAKNSQYF.

This sequence joins TRBV9 and TRBJ1-2, with TRBD1 matching 7 bases. Germline values: CDR1 SGDLS, CDR2 YYNGEE. The CDR3 runs to 16 residues. Trimming removed 4 bases from V and 2 bases from J; junction bases left unmatched: 11. DNA for the CDR3: TGTGCCAGCAGCTGGGTCATTGGACAGGAGAACTATGGCTACACCTTC. The encoded protein is CASSWVIGQENYGYTF.

The J gene is TRBJ2-1, the V gene TRBV18; TRBD1 agrees at 11 bases. J gave up 3 bases and V 3 bases, and 1 base lay outside the gene matches. The CDR3 extends over 15 amino acids. Germline values: CDR1 KGHSH, CDR2 LQKENI. The CDR3 loop reads CASSPGQGGYNEQFF. Written as DNA, the CDR3 is TGTGCCAGCTCACCGGGACAGGGGGGCTACAATGAGCAGTTCTTC.

V usage is TRBV4-1 and J usage is TRBJ1-1; no firm D call. Trimming shortened V by 4 bases and J by 5 bases, and 20 bases separated the two germline ends. Per the germline V gene, CDR1 is MGHRA and CDR2 is YSYEKL. The CDR3 is made up of 16 amino acids. The CDR3 sequence: CASSPPRAPMGTEAFF. DNA for the CDR3: TGCGCCAGCAGCCCTCCGCGGGCCCCAATGGGGACTGAAGCTTTCTTT.

The gene calls are TRBV28 and TRBJ1-5, with D hard to call. Germline CDR1 is MDHEN and CDR2 is SYDVKM. The CDR3 extends over 13 amino acids. V lost 5 bases and J lost 3, with 8 bases in between. The CDR3 spells CASSPQVNQPQHF. DNA for the CDR3: TGTGCCAGCAGTCCCCAGGTCAATCAGCCCCAGCATTTT.

The chain couples TRBV7-9 to TRBJ2-1; 13 bases match TRBD2. The germline V gene encodes CDR1 SEHNR and CDR2 FQNEAQ (reference sequence). Losses at the gene ends were 6 bases for V and 10 bases for J; bases not matched to a gene: 9. There are 15 residues in the CDR3. The CDR3 region is CASSSTSGRAREQFF. The DNA for the CDR3 is TGTGCCAGCAGTTCAACTAGCGGGAGGGCCCGAGAGCAGTTCTTC.

CDR3 DNA: TGTGCCAGCAGCTTATATGGTACCCGGCGGGACTTAGGCTACACCTTC. This encodes CASSLYGTRRDLGYTF. The genes are TRBV7-2 and TRBJ1-2; a weak D match, TRBD1 (5 bases). Looked up from germline, CDR1 is SGHTA and CDR2 is FQGNSA. With 2 bases removed from V and 8 bases from J, the gap between germline ends came to 21 bases. The CDR3 contains 16 residues.

The CDR3 DNA reads as TGTGCCAGCAGCGCCCTGGGGGGGAGGGCGGGAGATACGCAGTATTTT. This encodes CASSALGGRAGDTQYF. The chain couples TRBV7-2 to TRBJ2-3, with 7 bases aligning to TRBD2. Germline-derived CDR1 and CDR2 are SGHTA and FQGNSA. V was pared by 5 bases and J by 5 bases, with 13 bases of the junction left unmatched. This CDR3 contains 16 residues.

The chain recombines TRBV5-1 with TRBJ1-4; D ambiguous. Germline V gene lookup returns CDR1 SGHRS and CDR2 YFSETQ. V shed 2 bases and J shed 5 bases, with 13 bases lying between them. This CDR3 comprises 15 residues. The chain's CDR3 is CASSFSGRSNEKLFF. In DNA, the CDR3 is TGCGCCAGCAGCTTCTCAGGCCGCTCGAATGAAAAACTGTTTTTT.

The chain is built from TRBV30 and TRBJ1-3, with a weak D call TRBD1 (5 bases). Trimming left V 3 bases short and J 2 bases short, with 5 bases between. CDR1 and CDR2 from the germline V gene are GTSNPN and SVGIG (reference sequence). The CDR3 runs to 12 residues. The chain's CDR3 is CAWRGAGNTIYF. The CDR3 DNA is TGTGCCTGGAGAGGGGCTGGAAACACCATATATTTT.

V is TRBV9 and J is TRBJ2-2, with 7 positions matching TRBD2. V trimming: 0 bases; J trimming: 9 bases; junction bases outside the gene matches: 2. Germline loops: CDR1 SGDLS, CDR2 YYNGEE. CDR3 length: 13 amino acids. This chain's CDR3 is CASSVERGRELFF. The CDR3 bases are TGTGCCAGCAGCGTAGAGCGGGGTAGGGAGCTGTTTTTT.

The rearrangement joins TRBV12-5 to TRBJ2-1, with 12 bases lining up with TRBD2. Germline CDR1 is LGHNT and CDR2 is FRNRAP. This CDR3 has 15 amino acids. The V and J ends lost 7 bases and 9 bases, in that order; junction bases with no gene match: 10. The CDR3 loop is CASASLAGGPIEQFF. As DNA, the CDR3 is TGTGCTAGTGCTTCCCTAGCGGGGGGGCCTATTGAGCAGTTCTTC.

This clone was detected a few times. The V gene is TRBV7-9, the J gene TRBJ1-2; D is possibly TRBD1 (6 bases). Germline CDR1 and CDR2: SEHNR and FQNEAQ (reference sequence). The CDR3 extends over 14 amino acids. V was trimmed by 3 bases and J by 5 bases, leaving 13 bases between them. The CDR3 is CASSLTDRPYGYTF. The CDR3 DNA reads as TGTGCCAGCAGCTTGACGGACAGACCTTATGGCTACACCTTC.

The rearrangement uses TRBV7-8 and TRBJ1-5, with a possible D match to TRBD1 (5 bases). V shed 5 bases and J shed 9 bases, with 20 bases lying between them. Germline CDR1 and CDR2: SGHVS and FQNEAQ. This CDR3 comprises 15 residues. CDR3: CASSKTRGINWPQHF. CDR3 coding DNA: TGTGCCAGCAGCAAAACCCGGGGGATAAATTGGCCCCAGCATTTT.

This clone is a singleton in its sample. The chain joins TRBV5-1 to TRBJ2-3, with TRBD2 as a possible D gene (6 bases). The CDR3 has 17 residues. CDR1 is SGHRS, CDR2 YFSETQ, per germline. Trimming removed 1 base from V and 0 bases from J, with 15 bases in between. The CDR3 DNA follows: TGCGCCAGCAGCTTGACGGTGGCTAGCGCTAGCACAGATACGCAGTATTTT. Translated: CASSLTVASASTDTQYF.

This chain joins TRBV4-3 and TRBJ2-1; 8 bases match TRBD2. The CDR3 contains 19 residues. The V gene end was trimmed by 3 bases and the J gene end by 0 bases; junction bases not matched to a gene: 13. The germline CDR1 and CDR2 sequences are LGHNA and YSLEER. The DNA of the CDR3 is TGCGCCAGCAGCCATGTTCGGGGATCGGGGGGGAGCTCCTACAATGAGCAGTTCTTC. Translating it yields CASSHVRGSGGSSYNEQFF.

This rearrangement joins TRBV19 to TRBJ1-2; no clear D gene. CDR1 is LNHDA and CDR2 is SQIVND in the germline V gene (reference sequence). V was trimmed by 1 base and J by 3 bases, leaving 6 bases between them. The CDR3 totals 13 residues. The CDR3 is CASSIGEHYGYTF. The CDR3 bases are TGTGCCAGTAGTATAGGGGAGCACTATGGCTACACCTTC. Combining the CDR3 with reference TRBV19 and TRBJ1-2 gives the whole variable domain DGGITQSPKYLFRKEGQNVTLSCEQNLNHDAMYWYRQDPGQGLRLIYYSQIVNDFQKGDIAEGYSVSREKKESFPLTVTSAQKNPTAFYLCASSIGEHYGYTFGSGTRLTVV.

The rearrangement links TRBV18 to TRBJ2-3, with a tentative D call TRBD2 (6 bases). The V gene's germline CDR1 is KGHSH and CDR2 LQKENI. V lost 4 bases to trimming and J lost 9 bases, with 17 bases between them. The CDR3 contains 14 residues. The CDR3 DNA reads TGTGCCAGCTCACGTGAGTCCGGGGGTTCGACGCAGTATTTT. Its translation: CASSRESGGSTQYF.

This clone was found once. The chain has TRBV5-1 and TRBJ1-1, with 8 bases aligning to TRBD1. The germline V gene has CDR1 SGHRS and CDR2 YFSETQ. The J segment lost 4 bases and the V segment lost 2 bases, leaving 1 base of the junction unmatched. The CDR3 sequence is 13 residues long. DNA of the CDR3: TGCGCCAGCAGCTTTGACAGGGGCACTGAAGCTTTCTTT. Residues: CASSFDRGTEAFF.

This clone has more than one count but fewer than ten. The chain links TRBV6-6 to TRBJ2-1; 10 bases match TRBD2. The CDR3 has 16 residues. After removal of 6 bases from V and 0 bases from J, the junction contained 5 bases not matched to a gene. CDR1 MNHNY and CDR2 SVGAGI come from the germline V gene (reference sequence). The CDR3 here is CASSPSGGGSYNEQFF. The CDR3 DNA is TGTGCCAGCAGCCCGAGCGGGGGGGGCTCCTACAATGAGCAGTTCTTC.

This clone has only one observation. The CDR3: CASSYGSGQGRQTQYF. In nucleotides, the CDR3 is TGTGCCAGCAGTTACGGTAGCGGACAGGGGAGGCAGACCCAGTACTTC. The V and J genes are TRBV6-5 and TRBJ2-5, with 9 bases that match TRBD1. There are 16 residues in the CDR3. The junction had 10 bases not matched to a gene; V was cut back by 2 bases and J by 6 bases. In germline, CDR1 is MNHEY, CDR2 SVGAGI.

This chain joins TRBV6-6 and TRBJ1-1; a weak D match, TRBD1 (6 bases). Per germline, CDR1 MNHNY and CDR2 SVGAGI (reference sequence). V gave up 6 bases and J gave up 8 bases, with 13 bases separating them. The CDR3 extends over 12 amino acids. This CDR3 reads CASRTAGTEAFF. The CDR3 nucleotides are TGTGCCAGCAGAACAGCCGGGACAGAAGCTTTCTTT.

This chain connects TRBV9 to TRBJ2-2; D is unclear. Trimming shortened V by 0 bases and J by 4 bases, and 4 bases separated the two germline ends. Per germline, CDR1 SGDLS and CDR2 YYNGEE. This CDR3 contains 13 residues. The CDR3 here is CASSVVSTGELFF. The CDR3 DNA reads as TGTGCCAGCAGCGTAGTGAGCACCGGGGAGCTGTTTTTT.

The genes are TRBV19 and TRBJ1-1, with D uncertain. Germline V CDR1 and CDR2: LNHDA, SQIVND (reference sequence). Trimming took 5 bases from V and 4 from J, leaving 11 bases between them. This CDR3 spans 13 amino acids. CDR3 sequence: CASSPRRSTEAFF. The CDR3 nucleotides are TGTGCCAGTAGTCCTCGACGGAGCACTGAAGCTTTCTTT.

The CDR3 reads CASSQVRLPSYGYTF. The CDR3 coding sequence is TGTGCCAGCAGCCAAGTGAGACTCCCTTCCTATGGCTACACCTTC. The chain has TRBV14 and TRBJ1-2; D is ambiguous. This CDR3 comprises 15 residues. CDR1 and CDR2 (germline): SGHDN, FVKESK. Trimming shortened V by 1 base and J by 4 bases, and 13 bases separated the two germline ends.